Detailed here is one T cell receptor (beta chain). The data were produced by immunoSEQ multiplex PCR, yet TCRdb's version contains in-frame clones alone and is incomplete. The sample carries about 380,000 clones, just under 95% recorded once. This sample is drawn from a study of shared T cell receptors in the human thymus. Germline CDR1 reads MNHNY; CDR2 reads SVGAGI (reference sequence). This CDR3 has 15 residues. The ends were cut back, 0 bases at V and 3 bases at J, with 12 bases in the middle. The origin of this receptor is a human donor. V usage is TRBV6-6 and J usage is TRBJ2-7; TRBD1 might be the D (6 bases). Sequenced sample: thymocytes. The CDR3 nucleotides are TGTGCCAGCAGTTACTCCTCGGGACAACTCTACGAGCAGTACTTC. This translates into CASSYSSGQLYEQYF.